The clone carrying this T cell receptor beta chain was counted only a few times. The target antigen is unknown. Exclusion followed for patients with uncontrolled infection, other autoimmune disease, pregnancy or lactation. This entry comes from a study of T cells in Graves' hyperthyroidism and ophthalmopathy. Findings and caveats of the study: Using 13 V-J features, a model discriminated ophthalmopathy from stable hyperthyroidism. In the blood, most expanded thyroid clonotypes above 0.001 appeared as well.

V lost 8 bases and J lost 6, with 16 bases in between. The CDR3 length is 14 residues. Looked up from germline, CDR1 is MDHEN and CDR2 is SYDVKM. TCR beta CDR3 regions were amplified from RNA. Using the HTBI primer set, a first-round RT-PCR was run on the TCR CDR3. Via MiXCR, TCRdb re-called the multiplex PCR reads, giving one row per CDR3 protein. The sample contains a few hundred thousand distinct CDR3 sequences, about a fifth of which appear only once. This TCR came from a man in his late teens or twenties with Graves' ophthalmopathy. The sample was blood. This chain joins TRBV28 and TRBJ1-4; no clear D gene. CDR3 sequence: CASAPGRLDEKLFF. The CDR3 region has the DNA TGTGCCAGCGCCCCCGGGAGGTTGGATGAAAAACTGTTTTTT.